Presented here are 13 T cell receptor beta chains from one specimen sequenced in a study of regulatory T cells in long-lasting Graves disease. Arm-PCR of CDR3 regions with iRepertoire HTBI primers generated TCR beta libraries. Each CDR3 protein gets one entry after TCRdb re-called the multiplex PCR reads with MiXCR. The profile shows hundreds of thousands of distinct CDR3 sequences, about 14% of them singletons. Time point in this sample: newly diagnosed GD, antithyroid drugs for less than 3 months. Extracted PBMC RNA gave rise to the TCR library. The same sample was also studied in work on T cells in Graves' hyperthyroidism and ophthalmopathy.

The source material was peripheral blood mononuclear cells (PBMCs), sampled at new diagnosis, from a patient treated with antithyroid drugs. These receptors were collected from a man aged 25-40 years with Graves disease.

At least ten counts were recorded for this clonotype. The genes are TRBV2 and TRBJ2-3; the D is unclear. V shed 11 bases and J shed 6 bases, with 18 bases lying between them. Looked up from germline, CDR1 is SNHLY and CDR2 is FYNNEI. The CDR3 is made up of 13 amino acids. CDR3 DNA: TGTGCCGGTGAGGTATTCGGGCGGGATACGCAGTATTTT. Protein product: CAGEVFGRDTQYF.

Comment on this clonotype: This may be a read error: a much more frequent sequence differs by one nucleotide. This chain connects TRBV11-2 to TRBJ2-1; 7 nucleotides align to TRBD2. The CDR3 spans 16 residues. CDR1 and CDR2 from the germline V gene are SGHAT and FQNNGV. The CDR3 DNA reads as TGTGCCAGCAGCAGAGGGCGGGGGAGGGTCTACAGTGAGCAGTTCTTC. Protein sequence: CASSRGRGRVYSEQFF.

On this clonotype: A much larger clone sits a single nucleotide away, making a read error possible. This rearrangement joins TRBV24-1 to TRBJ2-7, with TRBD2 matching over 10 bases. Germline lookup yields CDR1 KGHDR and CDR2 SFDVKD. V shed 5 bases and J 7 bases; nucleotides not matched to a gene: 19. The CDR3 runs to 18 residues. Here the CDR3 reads CATSVQASSGSVDNEQYF. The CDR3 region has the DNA TGTGCCACCAGTGTACAGGCTTCTAGCGGGAGTGTGGACAATGAGCAGTACTTC.

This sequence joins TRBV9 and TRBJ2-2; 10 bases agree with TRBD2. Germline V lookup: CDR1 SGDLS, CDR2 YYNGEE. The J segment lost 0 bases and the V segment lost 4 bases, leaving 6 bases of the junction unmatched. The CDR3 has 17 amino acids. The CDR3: CASSTPSGSANTGELFF. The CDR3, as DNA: TGTGCCAGCAGCACACCTAGCGGGAGCGCGAACACCGGGGAGCTGTTTTTT.

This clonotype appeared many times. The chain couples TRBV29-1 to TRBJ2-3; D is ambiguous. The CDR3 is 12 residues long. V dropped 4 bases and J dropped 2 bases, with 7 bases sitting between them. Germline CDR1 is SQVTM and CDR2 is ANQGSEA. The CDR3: CSVVLITDTQYF. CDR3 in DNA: TGCAGCGTTGTTCTGATCACAGATACGCAGTATTTT.

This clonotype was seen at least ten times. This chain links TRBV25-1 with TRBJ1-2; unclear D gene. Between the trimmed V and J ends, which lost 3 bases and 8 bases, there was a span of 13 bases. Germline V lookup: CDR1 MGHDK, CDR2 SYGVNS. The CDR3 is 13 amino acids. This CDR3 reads CASSERSLDGYTF. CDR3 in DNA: TGTGCCAGCAGTGAGCGGTCACTAGACGGCTACACCTTC.

DNA of the CDR3: TGCAGCGTTGAAGGTGGGCGGGAGCGGACCGGGGAGCTGTTTTTT. Its protein is CSVEGGRERTGELFF. V and J are TRBV29-1 and TRBJ2-2, with 7 bases lining up with TRBD2. The CDR3 length is 15 residues. The V gene end was trimmed by 1 base and the J gene end by 5 bases; junction bases not matched to a gene: 7. Germline CDR1 is SQVTM and CDR2 is ANQGSEA.

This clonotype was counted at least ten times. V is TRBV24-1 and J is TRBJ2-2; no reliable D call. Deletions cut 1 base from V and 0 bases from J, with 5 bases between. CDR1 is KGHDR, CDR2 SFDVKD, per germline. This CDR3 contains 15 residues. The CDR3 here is CATSDLAANTGELFF. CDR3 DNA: TGTGCCACCAGTGATTTAGCAGCGAACACCGGGGAGCTGTTTTTT.

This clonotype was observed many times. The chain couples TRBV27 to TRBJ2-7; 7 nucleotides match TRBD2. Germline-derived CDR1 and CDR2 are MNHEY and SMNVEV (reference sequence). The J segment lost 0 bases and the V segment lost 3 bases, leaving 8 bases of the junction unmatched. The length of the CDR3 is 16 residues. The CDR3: CASSFSSSGYSYEQYF. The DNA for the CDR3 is TGTGCCAGCAGTTTCAGTTCTAGCGGATACTCCTACGAGCAGTACTTC.

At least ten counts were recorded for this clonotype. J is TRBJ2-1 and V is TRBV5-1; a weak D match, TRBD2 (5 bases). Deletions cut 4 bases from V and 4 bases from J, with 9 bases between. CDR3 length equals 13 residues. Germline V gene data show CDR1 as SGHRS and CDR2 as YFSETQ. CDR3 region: CASSTGNYNEQFF. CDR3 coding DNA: TGCGCCAGCAGCACCGGGAATTACAATGAGCAGTTCTTC.

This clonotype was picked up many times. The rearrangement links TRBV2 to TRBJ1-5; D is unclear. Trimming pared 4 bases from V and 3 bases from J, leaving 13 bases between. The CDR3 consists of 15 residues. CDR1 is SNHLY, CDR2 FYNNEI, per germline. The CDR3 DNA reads TGTGCCAGCAGTGGCGCATTAATCTACAATCAGCCCCAGCATTTT. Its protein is CASSGALIYNQPQHF.

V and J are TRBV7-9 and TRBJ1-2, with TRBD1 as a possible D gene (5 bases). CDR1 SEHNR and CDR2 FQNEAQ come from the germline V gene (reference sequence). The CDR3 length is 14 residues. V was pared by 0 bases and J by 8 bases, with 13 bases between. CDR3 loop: CASSLAWQGDGYTF. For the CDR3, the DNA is TGTGCCAGCAGCTTAGCGTGGCAGGGTGACGGCTACACCTTC.

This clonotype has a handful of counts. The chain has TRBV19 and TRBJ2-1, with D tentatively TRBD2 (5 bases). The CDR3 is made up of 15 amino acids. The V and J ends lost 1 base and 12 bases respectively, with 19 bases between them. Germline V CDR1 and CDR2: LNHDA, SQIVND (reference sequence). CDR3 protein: CASSIVFDYPNGQFF. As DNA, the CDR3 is TGTGCCAGTAGTATAGTTTTTGACTACCCAAACGGGCAGTTCTTC.